This TCR beta chain was retrieved from a study of T-cell memory formation after mild COVID-19. Study details: The TCR clusters were mostly specific to one donor. Regarding the study as a whole: CD4+ contracting clones were found mainly in CM and EM, and CD8+ ones in EMRA. There were some responding clones in pre-infection memory, which suggested that cross-reactive memory had joined. Day 15 to 85 contractors were CD4/CD8 balanced; later expanders leaned CD4+.

Germline values: CDR1 MGHRA, CDR2 YSYEKL. CDR3 length: 14 residues. V was clipped by 5 bases and J by 8 bases; unmatched bases: 6. Comments on this clonotype: Antigen: not known.

TCRdb analysed the 5' RACE reads with MiXCR anew, one entry per CDR3 protein. The sample has tens of thousands of distinct CDR3 sequences; approximately 13% are singletons. This receptor was taken from an adult woman who had mild COVID-19 (a few samples of this study predate the infection). Cell type and time point are not known. V usage is TRBV4-1 and J usage is TRBJ2-6; 7 nucleotides line up with TRBD2. Sequenced input: PBMCs or a T cell subset sorted from them (not recorded which). CDR3 protein: CASSEWGGTNVLTF. The CDR3 bases are TGCGCCAGCAGCGAGTGGGGAGGGACCAACGTCCTGACTTTC.